Included here is one T cell receptor (beta chain) sequence, with context. Likely a read error: the CDR3 ends without its conserved phenylalanine or tryptophan. No DNA is shown, since the ends of the CDR3 on it are uncertain; the CDR3 is the one TCRdb lists. The V gene's germline CDR1 is SGHTA and CDR2 FQGTGA. The CDR3 region is 11 residues in length, termini included. Amplifying from RNA transcripts, the study obtained TCR beta CDR3 regions. An opening RT-PCR round employed HTBI primers and preceded a second-round multiplex PCR. TCRdb re-called the multiplex PCR reads through MiXCR, storing one row per CDR3 protein. This sample has 200,000 to 250,000 distinct CDR3 sequences, with around 50% found just once. The record originates from a study of Graves' ophthalmopathy and Graves' hyperthyroidism.

The receptor was derived from an adult man with Graves' ophthalmopathy. Sequencing input: peripheral blood. The gene calls are TRBV7-3 and TRBJ1-4; the table's D call, TRBD1, was not checked against the DNA. CDR3 loop: CASTSLLGGKL.